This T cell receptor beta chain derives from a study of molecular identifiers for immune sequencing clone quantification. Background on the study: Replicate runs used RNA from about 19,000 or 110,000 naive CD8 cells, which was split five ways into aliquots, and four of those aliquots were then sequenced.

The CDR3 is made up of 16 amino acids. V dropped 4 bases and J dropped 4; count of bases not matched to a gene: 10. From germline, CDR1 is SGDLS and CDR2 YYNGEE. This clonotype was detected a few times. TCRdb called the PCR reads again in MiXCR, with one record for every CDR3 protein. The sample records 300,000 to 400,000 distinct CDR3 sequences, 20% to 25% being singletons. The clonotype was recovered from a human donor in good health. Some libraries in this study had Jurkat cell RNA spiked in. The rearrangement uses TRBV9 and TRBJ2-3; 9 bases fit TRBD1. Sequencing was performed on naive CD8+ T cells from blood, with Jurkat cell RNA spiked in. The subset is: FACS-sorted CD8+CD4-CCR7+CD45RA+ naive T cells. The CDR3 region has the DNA TGTGCCAGCAGCTCGCCGGGACAGGGTGGTCCAGATACGCAGTATTTT. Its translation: CASSSPGQGGPDTQYF.